The rows below give T cell receptor beta chains drawn from one sample of a study of OX40 agonist ivuxolimab in advanced cancers. TCRdb's copy holds only in-frame clones and misses some; the assay was immunoSEQ multiplex PCR. Of approximately 54,000 clones detected, 90% to 95% appear once; the ten largest clones hold roughly an eighth. The sequences come from CD4+ or CD8+ T cells sorted from blood, collected in a trial of the OX40 agonist ivuxolimab. The origin of the receptors is an adult with an advanced solid tumor such as melanoma, head and neck, liver or kidney cancer. CDR3s include the opening cysteine and the closing phenylalanine or tryptophan. A D gene is named only where the DNA matches it firmly. The listing skips clone size in some rows; elsewhere it reads once, few, many or a size class.

.	TRBV5-5	TRBJ1-5	.	CASSWRGSGYQPQHF	TGTGCCAGCAGCTGGCGGGGGAGTGGGTATCAGCCCCAGCATTTT
.	TRBV15	TRBJ1-2	.	CATSRVYRQDYGYTF	TGTGCCACCAGCAGAGTCTACCGGCAGGACTATGGCTACACCTTC
few	TRBV19	TRBJ1-2	.	CASSISLDRGHGYTF	TGTGCCAGTAGTATTTCCCTGGACCGGGGGCATGGCTACACCTTC
.	TRBV7-6	TRBJ2-5	.	CASSLKGETQYF	TGTGCCAGCAGCTTAAAGGGAGAGACCCAGTACTTC
.	TRBV7-9	TRBJ2-1	TRBD2	CASSYLRTSSYNEQFF	TGTGCCAGCAGCTATCTTAGGACTAGCAGTTACAATGAGCAGTTCTTC
.	TRBV6-1	TRBJ1-3	.	CASSEPGQRNTIYF	TGTGCCAGCAGTGAACCGGGGCAACGAAACACCATATATTTT
.	TRBV6-5	TRBJ1-2	.	CASSYSSGLGYTF	TGTGCCAGCAGTTACTCCTCAGGCTTAGGCTACACCTTC
.	TRBV15	TRBJ2-3	.	CATSRSAGAEDTQYF	TGTGCCACCAGCAGAAGCGCGGGGGCCGAGGATACGCAGTATTTT
.	TRBV28	TRBJ2-5	TRBD1	CASKVPTGPQETQYF	TGTGCCAGCAAAGTCCCGACAGGGCCACAAGAGACCCAGTACTTC
.	TRBV5-8	TRBJ2-1	.	CASSFRTTHNEQFF	TGTGCCAGCAGCTTTCGTACTACTCACAATGAGCAGTTCTTC
.	TRBV4-1	TRBJ2-7	.	CASSQGREQNYEQYF	TGCGCCAGCAGCCAAGGCAGGGAACAGAACTACGAGCAGTACTTC
.	TRBV4-1	TRBJ1-1	.	CASSQPNRLGRNTEAFF	TGCGCCAGCAGCCAACCTAACAGGTTGGGACGGAACACTGAAGCTTTCTTT
.	TRBV2	TRBJ2-3	TRBD1	CASSVITGGYTQYF	TGTGCCAGCAGTGTCATTACAGGGGGCTATACGCAGTATTTT
.	TRBV4-1	TRBJ2-3	.	CASSLLGGRTDTQYF	TGCGCCAGCAGCCTACTAGGGGGGCGCACAGATACGCAGTATTTT
.	TRBV6-5	TRBJ1-1	.	CASSYGGDTEAFF	TGTGCCAGCAGTTACGGCGGGGACACTGAAGCTTTCTTT
.	TRBV5-1	TRBJ2-7	TRBD2	CASSLRGDNSYEQYF	TGCGCCAGCAGCTTGCGGGGGGATAACTCCTACGAGCAGTACTTC
once	TRBV7-9	TRBJ2-5	TRBD1	CASSITGTQGTETQYF	TGTGCCAGCAGCATAACCGGGACACAGGGGACAGAGACCCAGTACTTC
.	TRBV19	TRBJ1-5	.	CASSINGYQPQHF	TGTGCCAGTAGTATAAACGGGTATCAGCCCCAGCATTTT
.	TRBV6-5	TRBJ2-7	.	CASSYSRRAYEQYF	TGTGCCAGCAGTTACTCGAGGAGAGCCTACGAGCAGTACTTC
.	TRBV6-9	TRBJ1-2	.	CASSLTGVYGYTF	TGTGCCAGCAGTTTAACAGGCGTCTATGGCTACACCTTC
few	TRBV4-3	TRBJ1-1	.	CASSPAASAMNTEAFF	TGCGCCAGCAGTCCCGCGGCCAGCGCCATGAACACTGAAGCTTTCTTT
.	TRBV6-6	TRBJ1-6	TRBD1	CASSYARGESRSPLHF	TGTGCCAGCAGTTACGCCAGGGGGGAATCACGTTCACCCCTCCACTTT
.	TRBV28	TRBJ1-2	.	CASSQGTANYGYTF	TGTGCCAGCAGTCAGGGGACGGCTAACTATGGCTACACCTTC
.	TRBV28	TRBJ1-3	.	CASRSLGSGNTIYF	TGTGCCAGCAGATCCCTGGGCTCTGGAAACACCATATATTTT
.	TRBV6-6	TRBJ1-2	TRBD1	CASSLQGAQNYGYTF	TGTGCCAGCAGTTTACAGGGGGCGCAGAACTATGGCTACACCTTC
.	TRBV7-2	TRBJ1-2	TRBD1	CASSLQWGQIYGYTF	TGTGCCAGCAGCCTACAATGGGGACAGATCTATGGCTACACCTTC
.	TRBV9	TRBJ2-3	.	CASSVAPLVDTQYF	TGTGCCAGCAGCGTAGCTCCCTTAGTTGATACGCAGTATTTT
.	TRBV13	TRBJ2-7	.	CASSRSGYEQYF	TGTGCCAGCAGCCGTTCAGGGTACGAGCAGTACTTC
.	TRBV9	TRBJ2-7	.	CAWHTQSKETGYEQYF	TGTGCCTGGCACACTCAATCTAAAGAAACCGGTTACGAGCAGTACTTC
once	TRBV9	TRBJ2-3	.	CASSVGRGGSGDTQYF	TGTGCCAGCAGCGTAGGTCGAGGGGGGTCGGGGGATACGCAGTATTTT
once	TRBV10-3	TRBJ2-7	TRBD2	CAISASTSGGFEQYF	TGTGCCATCAGTGCCTCGACTAGCGGGGGATTTGAGCAGTACTTC
.	TRBV14	TRBJ2-5	.	CASSQRGPGTQYF	TGTGCCAGCAGCCAGAGAGGCCCGGGGACCCAGTACTTC
.	TRBV19	TRBJ2-5	TRBD2	CASTPGSGRGETQYF	TGTGCCAGTACCCCGGGTAGCGGGAGGGGTGAGACCCAGTACTTC
.	TRBV2	TRBJ2-5	.	CASQDLRTMVETQYF	TGTGCCAGCCAGGATCTTAGGACTATGGTGGAGACCCAGTACTTC
.	TRBV28	TRBJ2-5	.	CASSFGGSETQYF	TGTGCCAGCAGTTTCGGAGGGTCAGAGACCCAGTACTTC
.	TRBV6-6	TRBJ2-7	.	CASSYNRYSYEQYF	TGTGCCAGCAGTTACAATCGGTACTCCTACGAGCAGTACTTC
.	TRBV4-2	TRBJ2-4	TRBD1	CASSQDPGQEGGKNIQYF	TGTGCCAGCAGCCAAGATCCGGGACAGGAGGGGGGCAAAAACATTCAGTACTTC
.	TRBV5-4	TRBJ1-5	.	CASSLVSDNSNQPQHF	TGTGCCAGCAGCTTGGTGAGCGATAATAGCAATCAGCCCCAGCATTTT
.	TRBV19	TRBJ2-6	.	CASSTVSGGANVLTF	TGTGCCAGTAGCACAGTATCCGGCGGGGCCAACGTCCTGACTTTC
.	TRBV10-2	TRBJ2-7	.	CASRKTDTYEQYF	TGCGCCAGCAGGAAGACAGACACCTACGAGCAGTACTTC
.	TRBV5-1	TRBJ2-7	.	CASSLRERENEQYF	TGCGCCAGCAGCTTGCGGGAACGGGAGAACGAGCAGTACTTC
.	TRBV27	TRBJ1-2	.	CASSLSLPPTVGSLGYTF	TGTGCCAGCAGTTTATCACTACCCCCGACAGTGGGGTCGTTAGGCTACACCTTC
.	TRBV6-1	TRBJ2-5	.	CASSEETDYQETQYF	TGTGCCAGCAGTGAAGAGACCGACTACCAAGAGACCCAGTACTTC
.	TRBV11-3	TRBJ2-5	.	CASSWGQETQYF	TGTGCCAGCAGCTGGGGCCAAGAGACCCAGTACTTC
.	TRBV6-1	TRBJ1-4	.	CASSEGAGRGVGKLFF	TGTGCCAGCAGTGAAGGGGCAGGACGGGGGGTAGGGAAACTGTTTTTT
.	TRBV6-5	TRBJ1-2	.	CASSYRQFYGYTF	TGTGCCAGCAGTTACAGACAGTTCTATGGCTACACCTTC
once	TRBV9	TRBJ2-3	.	CASSRTVGQGTQYF	TGTGCCAGCAGCAGGACAGTGGGTCAGGGTACGCAGTATTTT
.	TRBV6-1	TRBJ2-2	TRBD2	CASSEARLAGGPGGELFF	TGTGCCAGCAGTGAAGCGAGGCTAGCGGGAGGGCCTGGCGGGGAGCTGTTTTTT
.	TRBV9	TRBJ1-1	.	CASSVGAFTEAFF	TGTGCCAGCAGCGTAGGAGCGTTCACTGAAGCTTTCTTT
.	TRBV5-4	TRBJ2-7	.	CASSGGDSQQYF	TGTGCCAGCAGCGGGGGAGACTCACAGCAGTACTTC
.	TRBV27	TRBJ1-2	.	CASSLYLGGGNGYTF	TGTGCCAGCAGTCTTTACCTTGGAGGGGGTAACGGCTACACCTTC
.	TRBV5-1	TRBJ1-3	.	CASSLEGEGGNTIYF	TGCGCCAGCAGCTTGGAGGGTGAGGGTGGAAACACCATATATTTT
.	TRBV9	TRBJ2-3	.	CASSSQKDTQYF	TGTGCCAGCAGCTCTCAAAAAGATACGCAGTATTTT
.	TRBV5-8	TRBJ2-3	.	CASTRTDTQYF	TGTGCCAGCACCCGCACAGATACGCAGTATTTT
.	TRBV5-1	TRBJ2-1	.	CASSLAGASVYEQFF	TGCGCCAGCAGCTTGGCTGGGGCTAGCGTCTATGAGCAGTTCTTC